Listed here are 19 T cell receptor beta chains from one sample, sequenced in a study of regulatory T cells in long-lasting Graves disease (TCRdb year 2021). Library preparation used multiplex PCR. TCRdb shows the sequencer as Illumina HiSeq 4000. iRepertoire HTBI primers and Arm-PCR amplification of CDR3 regions were used to construct TCR beta libraries. The public sequencing data were trimmed at Q25 with fastp and processed into clonotypes with MiXCR by TCRdb, which kept only in-frame beta chains. All rows with the same CDR3 protein become a single entry with the most common DNA and genes. The sample records 410,000 or so distinct CDR3 sequences, more than 12% of which are singletons. The biggest ten clones account for around 15% of the sample. Reading the label with the study, this specimen's time point is: newly diagnosed GD, antithyroid drugs for less than 3 months. For both TCR sequencing and RNA sequencing, RNA was extracted from PBMCs using TRIzol.

This sample was also put to use in a study of T cells in Graves' hyperthyroidism and ophthalmopathy.

The sequencing here drew on peripheral blood mononuclear cells (PBMCs), taken at new diagnosis, from a patient treated with antithyroid drugs. Receptor source: a woman in her twenties or thirties with Graves disease. Donor details come from another sample of the same person, matched by shared clones.

This clonotype was seen at least ten times. The chain has TRBV7-3 and TRBJ1-1; D remains unclear. The V gene's germline CDR1 is SGHTA and CDR2 FQGTGA. The CDR3 runs 15 residues. Trimming cost V 1 base and J 1 base, with 10 bases left between them. CDR3: CASSLKGDGNTEAFF. CDR3 in DNA: TGTGCCAGCAGCTTAAAAGGAGACGGGAACACTGAAGCTTTCTTT.

The V call is TRBV20-1, the J call TRBJ1-1; D ambiguous. CDR3 length: 14 amino acids. V gave up 2 bases and J gave up 0 bases, with 10 bases separating them. Per germline, CDR1 DFQATT and CDR2 SNEGSKA (reference sequence). In nucleotides, the CDR3 is TGCAGTGCTAGAAAAGACACGCTGAACACTGAAGCTTTCTTT. Protein product: CSARKDTLNTEAFF.

The chain recombines TRBV5-1 with TRBJ1-2; 7 bases match TRBD1. Germline V gene data show CDR1 as SGHRS and CDR2 as YFSETQ. V lost 9 bases and J lost 7; bases outside the gene matches: 12. This CDR3 is built from 13 residues. The DNA of the CDR3 is TGCGCCACCTCTGATGAGGGGGCGGGTGGCTACACCTTC. It is translated as CATSDEGAGGYTF.

This clonotype was seen a handful of times. The chain uses TRBV10-3 and TRBJ2-1, with 13 bases that match TRBD2. V was pared by 6 bases and J by 9 bases, with 11 bases of the junction left unmatched. Germline CDR1 reads ENHRY; CDR2 reads SYGVKD. The CDR3 is 16 amino acids. In DNA form, the CDR3 reads TGTGCCATCAGGGATGGCACTAGCGGGAGGGTGAGTGAGCAGTTCTTC. Encoded protein: CAIRDGTSGRVSEQFF.

The chain links TRBV3-1 to TRBJ2-4, with no clear D. The V gene's germline CDR1 is LGHDT and CDR2 YNNKEL (reference sequence). Between the trimmed V and J ends, which lost 1 base and 2 bases, there was a span of 15 bases. CDR3 length equals 17 residues. The CDR3 loop reads CASSQGWRFSTKNIQYF. In nucleotides, the CDR3 is TGTGCCAGCAGCCAAGGTTGGCGGTTTTCGACCAAAAACATTCAGTACTTC. The full variable domain, rest sourced from reference TRBV3-1 and TRBJ2-4, is DTAVSQTPKYLVTQMGNDKSIKCEQNLGHDTMYWYKQDSKKFLKIMFSYNNKELIINETVPNRFSPKSPDKAHLNLHINSLELGDSAVYFCASSQGWRFSTKNIQYFGAGTRLSVL.

At least ten counts were recorded for this clonotype. The V call is TRBV18, the J call TRBJ1-1; 7 bases match TRBD1. This CDR3 spans 15 amino acids. The V gene's germline CDR1 is KGHSH and CDR2 LQKENI. The junction had 4 bases not matched to a gene; V was cut back by 3 bases and J by 0 bases. CDR3 nucleotide sequence: TGTGCCAGCTCACCCCCAGGGACAGTGAACACTGAAGCTTTCTTT. Amino acid sequence: CASSPPGTVNTEAFF.

A few counts support this clonotype. The V and J genes are TRBV6-5 and TRBJ2-4, with 8 bases fitting TRBD1. Germline values: CDR1 MNHEY, CDR2 SVGAGI. Losses at the gene ends were 3 bases for V and 8 bases for J; bases not matched to a gene: 6. The CDR3 spans 14 residues. In DNA, the CDR3 is TGTGCCAGCAGTTATAGACAGGGGCGGGACATTCAGTACTTC. Residues: CASSYRQGRDIQYF.

The rearrangement uses TRBV5-6 and TRBJ2-2; TRBD2 matches 8 bases. V shed 3 bases and J 7 bases; nucleotides not matched to a gene: 11. The CDR3 totals 16 residues. Germline assignment: CDR1 SGHDT and CDR2 YYEEEE. The DNA of the CDR3 is TGTGCCAGCAGCTCGGTGAGCGGGAGAAGGAACGGGGAGCTGTTTTTT. Amino acid sequence: CASSSVSGRRNGELFF. Complete variable domain (other parts from reference TRBV5-6 and TRBJ2-2): DAGVTQSPTHLIKTRGQQVTLRCSPKSGHDTVSWYQQALGQGPQFIFQYYEEEERQRGNFPDRFSGHQFPNYSSELNVNALLLGDSALYLCASSSVSGRRNGELFFGEGSRLTVL.

This chain uses TRBV3-1 with TRBJ2-1, with 10 nucleotides matching TRBD2. This CDR3 is built from 18 residues. J gave up 2 bases and V 3 bases, and 10 bases lay outside the gene matches. Looked up from germline, CDR1 is LGHDT and CDR2 is YNNKEL (reference sequence). CDR3 in amino acids: CASSHAVLAGATYNEQFF. The CDR3 region has the DNA TGTGCCAGCAGCCATGCGGTTCTAGCGGGAGCCACCTACAATGAGCAGTTCTTC.

The CDR3 spells CASSYSYPGLGYEQFF. The CDR3, as DNA: TGTGCCAGCAGTTACTCATATCCGGGACTAGGATATGAGCAGTTCTTC. The chain employs TRBV6-5 and TRBJ2-1, with TRBD2 matching over 8 bases. CDR1 is MNHEY, CDR2 SVGAGI, per germline. V shed 0 bases, J shed 8 bases, and the junction held 9 bases outside the gene matches. The CDR3 runs 16 residues.

This clonotype has ten or more counts. The rearrangement uses TRBV28 and TRBJ1-6; D is unresolved. The germline CDR1 and CDR2 sequences are MDHEN and SYDVKM. This CDR3 has 13 residues. Trimming took off 5 bases at V and 7 bases at J, with 9 bases between the two ends. In DNA form, the CDR3 reads TGTGCCAGCAGTGCGGGGAACAATTCACCCCTCCACTTT. It translates to CASSAGNNSPLHF. Supplemented by reference TRBV28 and TRBJ1-6, the full variable domain reads DVKVTQSSRYLVKRTGEKVFLECVQDMDHENMFWYRQDPGLGLRLIYFSYDVKMKEKGDIPEGYSVSREKKERFSLILESASTNQTSMYLCASSAGNNSPLHFGNGTRLTVT.

The chain has TRBV10-1 and TRBJ1-3; D is unresolved. The V gene's germline CDR1 is WNHNN and CDR2 SYGVQD (reference sequence). This CDR3 is 15 amino acids long. Trimming cost V 6 bases and J 0 bases, with 12 bases left between them. This CDR3 is CASSDITNSGNTIYF. Here the CDR3 DNA reads TGCGCCAGCAGCGACATCACGAACTCTGGAAACACCATATATTTT.

The V call is TRBV19, the J call TRBJ2-5; no clear D. The V end was cut by 5 bases, the J end by 5 bases, with 12 bases between. The CDR3 is made up of 13 amino acids. Per the germline V gene, CDR1 is LNHDA and CDR2 is SQIVND (reference sequence). The CDR3 is CASSRLVDETQYF. CDR3 DNA sequence: TGTGCCAGTAGTCGGCTAGTCGATGAGACCCAGTACTTC.

This clonotype occurred many times. The chain combines TRBV5-6 with TRBJ2-7; the D is unclear. The V end lost 4 bases, the J end lost 2 bases, and 10 bases lay between the germline ends. The CDR3 totals 13 residues. CDR1 SGHDT and CDR2 YYEEEE come from the germline V gene. Here the CDR3 reads CASSGRLTYEQYF. CDR3 in DNA: TGTGCCAGCAGCGGCCGACTTACCTACGAGCAGTACTTC.

This clonotype came up a few times. A much larger clonotype is one base distant, so this may be a read error. The gene calls are TRBV20-1 and TRBJ2-3; 7 positions match TRBD2. V lost 1 base, J lost 3 bases, and 7 bases stayed unmatched. The CDR3 runs 15 residues. Looked up from germline, CDR1 is DFQATT and CDR2 is SNEGSKA (reference sequence). The CDR3 loop is CSARVAGRGTDTQYF. CDR3 in DNA: TGCAGTGCTAGAGTCGCAGGGCGGGGGACAGATACGCAGTATTTT.

This clonotype was observed many times. The V call is TRBV11-1, the J call TRBJ2-1; 10 bases agree with TRBD2. The CDR3 consists of 16 residues. V gave up 4 bases and J gave up 5 bases; unmatched junction bases: 8. Germline loops: CDR1 SGHAT, CDR2 FQDESV (reference sequence). The CDR3 DNA is TGTGCCAGCAGCTCGTATAGCGGGAGGTTCCACAATGAGCAGTTCTTC. It encodes CASSSYSGRFHNEQFF.

This clonotype came up many times. The chain uses TRBV24-1 and TRBJ2-3; 7 bases are shared with TRBD2. Germline V CDR1 and CDR2: KGHDR, SFDVKD. V shed 1 base and J 2 bases; nucleotides not matched to a gene: 5. The CDR3 loop spans 16 amino acids. This chain's CDR3 is CATSDFGREVTDTQYF. For the CDR3, the DNA is TGTGCCACCAGTGATTTTGGCCGGGAGGTCACAGATACGCAGTATTTT.

The chain combines TRBV15 with TRBJ2-3, with 8 nucleotides matching TRBD2. V was pared by 6 bases and J by 5 bases, with 7 bases of the junction left unmatched. The V gene's germline CDR1 is LNHNV and CDR2 YYDKDF (reference sequence). This CDR3 has 14 amino acids. The CDR3 region is CATSNGGRIDTQYF. CDR3 bases: TGTGCCACCAGTAATGGCGGGAGGATAGATACGCAGTATTTT.

CDR3 sequence (DNA): TGTGCCAGCAGAGATTGGGACGGTGCTCGACCGGGGCACTACGAGCAGTACTTC. This gives the protein CASRDWDGARPGHYEQYF. The chain combines TRBV6-1 with TRBJ2-7, with D possibly being TRBD1 or TRBD2 (5 bases each). Germline CDR1 reads MNHNS; CDR2 reads SASEGT. This CDR3 comprises 18 residues. V was cut by 6 bases and J by 3 bases, with 27 bases left in between.